The T cell receptor (beta chain) described here comes from a study of a mutant IDH1 vaccine in newly diagnosed glioma listed by TCRdb under 2021. Broadly, across the study: In the chemotherapy-containing groups, vaccination started alongside temozolomide cycles, whereas in patients who had radiotherapy alone it started 4-6 weeks after radiotherapy. Of the roughly 34 treated patients, approximately 62% were male and about 40% were female, and the mean age was roughly 40 years. Before enrollment, most patients had been given radiochemotherapy with temozolomide as standard therapy, while the rest had received either radiotherapy alone or temozolomide alone. The week-35 safety follow-up was designated visit V12, and the week-47 end of study was designated visit V13. Peripheral blood samples were drawn at six visits, namely V03 (baseline), V05, V07, V10, V12 and V13. Longitudinal TCRB deep sequencing was done for 20 to 25 treated patients, wherever samples were available for exploratory analyses. What the research found in general, with its limitations: PBMC samples for TCRB deep sequencing were selected based on availability. Pseudoprogression seemed to be unrelated to changes in the top peripheral T cell clonotypes found by TCRB sequencing. Immune responses induced by the vaccine were seen in 90% to 95% of patients across multiple MHC alleles. The authors stated that sample limitations prevented analyses of patient blood samples from being reproduced.

As to this clone: The clone's antigen remains unknown. Nothing much larger sits one base from this clone, and base qualities are not available.

V is reduced by 6 bases and J by 8 bases, leaving a spacing of 16 bases between them. The CDR3 contains 13 residues, cysteine and phenylalanine counted. Of all the DNA, just the CDR3 is kept, 39 bases in frame from base 1. As encoded in the germline V gene, CDR1 is MNHEY while CDR2 is SVGAGI. The time point label of this sample denotes: week 47, end of study. A 20-mer mutant IDH1 peptide at 300 micrograms in Montanide made up each vaccine dose, which was injected subcutaneously together with topical imiquimod. Eight vaccinations were administered to patients in weeks 1, 3, 5, 7, 11, 15, 19 and 23, corresponding to visits V03 through V10. The donors had newly diagnosed IDH1-mutant astrocytomas of WHO grade 3 or 4 that showed loss of nuclear ATRX. The samples were drawn from NOA16, a multicentre, single-arm, open-label phase I trial in Germany that tested a mutant IDH1 peptide vaccine in humans for the first time. Genomic DNA for TCRB sequencing was extracted from EDTA blood using the DNeasy Blood and Tissue Kit.

The library was obtained by the immunoSEQ multiplex PCR assay. Rearranged TCR beta chain sequences were amplified using the hsTCRB Kit according to the manufacturer's protocol. An Illumina MiSeq was used to sequence the TCRB libraries. The paper's data handling went like this. Demultiplexing, trimming and gene mapping were performed with the kit vendor's proprietary platform. The source is immuneACCESS, and TCRdb retained only in-frame sequences with V and J called. Part of the clones is not carried over; for the studies checked, unresolved V genes explain less than half of this, and the remainder is unexplained. The V and J calls and clone size are taken from that table; D and trimming were inferred from the DNA. The sample yields about 60,000 clones; roughly 80% were counted once. The ten largest make up about 3.2% of the sample.

The sequence was collected from a woman aged 45-60 years with glioma. The sample was PBMCs, taken from a glioma patient whose treatment included an IDH1 peptide vaccine. The sequence links TRBV6-5 to TRBJ1-1; possibly the D gene is TRBD1, per 5 matching bases. The sequence in DNA is TGTGCCAGCAGATTGACCGACAGACTCGAAGCTTTCTTT. Its amino acids are CASRLTDRLEAFF.